This T cell receptor beta chain was obtained from a study of blood T cell repertoires in COVID-19. Deletions cut 4 bases from V and 3 bases from J, with 14 bases between. Germline lookup yields CDR1 LGHDT and CDR2 YNNKEL (reference sequence). The CDR3 is made up of 15 amino acids. Clones were sequenced by immunoSEQ multiplex PCR, and TCRdb holds only the in-frame ones, with some missing. The sample yields just under 60,000 clones, around nine tenths seen once. The source is a man aged 55-75 years with acute or convalescent COVID-19. Sequencing input: peripheral blood. The chain has TRBV3-1 (or the pseudogene TRBV3-2) and TRBJ2-3, with D unresolved. CDR3 in amino acids: CASSPSLVGTDTQYF. In DNA form, the CDR3 reads TGTGCCAGCAGCCCATCGCTAGTTGGTACAGATACGCAGTATTTT.